This T cell receptor beta chain was captured in a study of cytomegalovirus exposure and HLA in healthy donors. The primer mix had 60 Vbeta and 13 Jbeta primers. In the study's own analysis: In a later analysis, about 12 million of 83 million or so unique beta chains occurred in at least two donors. The data were produced by immunoSEQ multiplex PCR, yet TCRdb's version contains in-frame clones alone and is incomplete. The V and J calls and the clone size are those of that table, but D and trimming were determined from the DNA. The data hold 90,000 or so clones, with under 90% observed a single time. The CDR3 length is 14 residues. The V and J ends lost 1 base and 4 bases respectively, with 8 bases between them. Germline V CDR1 and CDR2: SGHTA, FQGNSA.

The TCR was taken from a man between 45 and 60 years old in good health and CMV-seropositive. The specimen was PBMCs. The chain carries TRBV7-2 and TRBJ2-1; a possible D gene is TRBD1 (6 bases). In nucleotides, the CDR3 is TGTGCCAGCAGCTTAGTACAGGGATACAATGAGCAGTTCTTC. Amino acid sequence: CASSLVQGYNEQFF.